This T cell receptor beta chain stems from a study of blood T cell repertoires in COVID-19. Overall study: The samples span acute and convalescent COVID-19 from the United States, Italy and Spain. PBMCs, B-cell-depleted T cells, or T cells provided the cDNA or gDNA that made up the material.

This CDR3 spans 19 amino acids. CDR1 and CDR2 from the germline V gene are MNHEY and SVGEGT. V lost 1 base, J lost 0 bases, and 10 bases stayed unmatched. Original data processing: Reference gene primer amplification gave estimated nucleated cell counts. Using immunoSEQ multiplex PCR, the repertoire was profiled, and TCRdb retains in-frame clones only, with some absent. That table supplies the V and J calls and clone size; D and trimming were determined from the DNA. The sample carries about 55,000 clones, approximately 85% recorded once. This clonotype was obtained from a human donor in a cohort sampled during active COVID-19. Sequencing was carried out using peripheral blood. This chain uses TRBV6-2 or TRBV6-3 with TRBJ1-5, with 9 bases matching TRBD1. The CDR3 region is CASSYYPDRGFNSNQPQHF. The CDR3 DNA reads TGTGCCAGCAGTTACTACCCGGACAGGGGATTTAATAGCAATCAGCCCCAGCATTTT.